This entry lists 10 T cell receptor beta chains sequenced from one sample in a study of CXCR3-negative and CXCR3-positive naive CD8 T cells (dated by TCRdb to about 2019). The listed sequencing device is NextSeq 550. The Human TCR Profiling Kit (MiLaboratory) was used to prepare UMI-labeled 5' RACE TRB cDNA libraries. TCRdb reprocessed the reads and provides one entry for every CDR3 protein sequence; no DNA is given. This sample's table contains 70,000 to 100,000 distinct CDR3 sequences. Jointly, the top ten make up over 1.5% of the sample. Sequenced input: naive CXCR3- CD8+ T cells from blood. This sample's cell subset or site label indicates: CD45RO-CCR7+CD27+CD95- naive CD8+ T cells lacking CXCR3 (TNR3-). The receptors here all came from a human donor in good health. Some clones in this sample may be carry-over from other donors' samples.

The rearrangement uses TRBV11-2 and TRBJ2-2; TCRdb designates TRBD2, a call that cannot be tested without DNA. The CDR3 has 18 amino acids. CDR1 and CDR2 from the germline V gene are SGHAT and FQNNGV. The CDR3: CASSPDLLAGVNTGELFF.

This CDR3 reads CASRTTRSTGELFF. This chain joins TRBV5-1 and TRBJ2-2. This CDR3 region has 14 residues. CDR1 is SGHRS and CDR2 is YFSETQ in the germline V gene.

The V and J genes are TRBV5-1 and TRBJ2-7. The CDR3 loop spans 13 amino acids. Germline V CDR1 and CDR2: SGHRS, YFSETQ. This CDR3 reads CASSWDRSYEQYF.

V and J are TRBV2 and TRBJ2-7; TCRdb's D call of TRBD1 is untestable without DNA. The CDR3 loop spans 14 amino acids. Germline CDR1 SNHLY, CDR2 FYNNEI. This CDR3 is CASSEGGQNYEQYF.

The chain recombines TRBV28 with TRBJ1-5; TCRdb's D call of TRBD1 is untestable without DNA. The germline CDR1 and CDR2 sequences are MDHEN and SYDVKM. The CDR3 sequence is 16 residues long. The CDR3: CASSLSPMTGRQPQHF.

The chain combines TRBV19 with TRBJ2-1; TCRdb designates TRBD2, a call that cannot be tested without DNA. CDR1 is LNHDA, CDR2 SQIVND, per germline (reference sequence). The CDR3 covers 15 residues. CDR3 residues: CASSISGLADNEQFF.

The chain is built from TRBV7-6 and TRBJ2-1. Germline values: CDR1 SGHVS, CDR2 FNYEAQ. The CDR3 has 15 residues. CDR3 loop: CASSFRWDSYNEQFF.

The chain has TRBV20-1 and TRBJ2-7. The germline V gene has CDR1 DFQATT and CDR2 SNEGSKA (reference sequence). The CDR3 is made up of 12 amino acids. CDR3 sequence: CSARDYTYEQYF.

V gene TRBV5-1 combines with J gene TRBJ2-7; the D gene TCRdb calls, TRBD1, cannot be checked with no DNA. Germline CDR1 and CDR2: SGHRS and YFSETQ. The CDR3 consists of 15 residues. The CDR3 loop reads CASIKGQGAPYEQYF. Full variable domain (missing parts from reference TRBV5-1 and TRBJ2-7): KAGVTQTPRYLIKTRGQQVTLSCSPISGHRSVSWYQQTPGQGLQFLFEYFSETQRNKGNFPGRFSGRQFSNSRSEMNVSTLELGDSALYLCASIKGQGAPYEQYFGPGTRLTVT.

The V gene is TRBV4-1, the J gene TRBJ2-1. This CDR3 is 14 amino acids long. Per germline, CDR1 MGHRA and CDR2 YSYEKL. The chain's CDR3 is CASSQGTTYNEQFF.